This entry concerns a single T cell receptor (beta chain). CDR1 is GTSNPN, CDR2 SVGIG, per germline (reference sequence). The CDR3 has 15 residues. Between the trimmed V and J ends, which lost 0 bases and 4 bases, there was a span of 14 bases. This sample was included in a study of T cell changes during pregnancy in multiple sclerosis. Produced via immunoSEQ multiplex PCR; TCRdb's table is partial and in-frame only. The table includes about 75,000 clones, approximately 88% detected once. Sequencing used peripheral blood, obtained in the first trimester of pregnancy. The TCR comes from a female donor in good health, enrolled as a control in a pregnancy study. The V gene is TRBV30, the J gene TRBJ2-3; a possible D gene is TRBD2 (5 bases). The DNA for the CDR3 is TGTGCCTGGAGTGTACCGGAGGTTAGGGCAGATACGCAGTATTTT. It specifies CAWSVPEVRADTQYF.